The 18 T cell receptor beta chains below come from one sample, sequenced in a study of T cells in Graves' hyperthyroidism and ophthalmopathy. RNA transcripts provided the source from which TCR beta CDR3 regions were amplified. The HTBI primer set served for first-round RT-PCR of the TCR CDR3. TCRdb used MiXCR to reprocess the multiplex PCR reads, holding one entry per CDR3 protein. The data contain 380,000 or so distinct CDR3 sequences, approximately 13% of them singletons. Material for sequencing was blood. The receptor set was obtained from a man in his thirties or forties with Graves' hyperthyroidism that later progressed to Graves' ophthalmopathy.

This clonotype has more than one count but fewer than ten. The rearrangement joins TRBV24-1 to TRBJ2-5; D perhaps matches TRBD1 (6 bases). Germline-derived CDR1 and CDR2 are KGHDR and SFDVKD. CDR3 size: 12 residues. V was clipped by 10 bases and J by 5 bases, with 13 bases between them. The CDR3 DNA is TGTGCCACTAAGGACAGTTTCGAGACCCAGTACTTC. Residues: CATKDSFETQYF.

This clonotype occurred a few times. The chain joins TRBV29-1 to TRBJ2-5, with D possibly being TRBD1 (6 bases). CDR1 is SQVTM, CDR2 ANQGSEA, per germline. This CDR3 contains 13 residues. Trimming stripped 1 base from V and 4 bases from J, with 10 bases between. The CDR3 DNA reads TGCAGCGTTGAAGTGGTAGGGGGAGAGACCCAGTACTTC. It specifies CSVEVVGGETQYF.

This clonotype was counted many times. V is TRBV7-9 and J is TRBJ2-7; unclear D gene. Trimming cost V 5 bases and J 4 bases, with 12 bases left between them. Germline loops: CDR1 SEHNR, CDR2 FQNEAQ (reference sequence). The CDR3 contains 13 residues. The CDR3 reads CASSIGRRYEQYF. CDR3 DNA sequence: TGTGCCAGCAGCATTGGCCGTAGATACGAGCAGTACTTC. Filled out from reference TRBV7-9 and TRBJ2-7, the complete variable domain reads DTGVSQNPRHKITKRGQNVTFRCDPISEHNRLYWYRQTLGQGPEFLTYFQNEAQLEKSRLLSDRFSAERPKGSFSTLEIQRTEQGDSAMYLCASSIGRRYEQYFGPGTRLTVT.

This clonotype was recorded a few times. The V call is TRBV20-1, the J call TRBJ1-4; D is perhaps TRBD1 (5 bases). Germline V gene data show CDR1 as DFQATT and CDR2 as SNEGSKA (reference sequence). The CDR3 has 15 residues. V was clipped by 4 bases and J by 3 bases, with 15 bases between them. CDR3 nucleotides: TGCAGTGCTACGCGACATCAGGGAGCTAATGAAAAACTGTTTTTT. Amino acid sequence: CSATRHQGANEKLFF.

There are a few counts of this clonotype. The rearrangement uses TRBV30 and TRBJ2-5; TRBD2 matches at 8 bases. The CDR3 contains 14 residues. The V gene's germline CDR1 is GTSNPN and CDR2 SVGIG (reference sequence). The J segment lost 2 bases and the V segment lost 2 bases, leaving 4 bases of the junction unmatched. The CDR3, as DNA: TGTGCCTGGAGTATAACGGGGGGGCAAGAGACCCAGTACTTC. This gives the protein CAWSITGGQETQYF.

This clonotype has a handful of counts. The CDR3 DNA sequence: TGCGCCAGCAGCCCACCCGCCTCCACGACAATCACAGATACGCAGTATTTT. Translation: CASSPPASTTITDTQYF. The V gene is TRBV5-1, the J gene TRBJ2-3; no definite D call. The CDR3 totals 17 residues. Germline V gene sequence: CDR1 SGHRS, CDR2 YFSETQ. The germline V and J ends were trimmed by 4 bases and 2 bases, with 20 bases remaining between them.

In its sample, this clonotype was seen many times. The CDR3 region has the DNA TGTGCCAGCAGTCCCAAGGACAGGGGGATCGGCGGGGAGCTGTTTTTT. The encoded protein is CASSPKDRGIGGELFF. V gene TRBV12-3 or TRBV12-4 combines with J gene TRBJ2-2; 10 bases map to TRBD1. The length of the CDR3 is 16 residues. With 5 bases clipped from V and 7 bases from J, the junction kept 10 bases outside the gene matches.

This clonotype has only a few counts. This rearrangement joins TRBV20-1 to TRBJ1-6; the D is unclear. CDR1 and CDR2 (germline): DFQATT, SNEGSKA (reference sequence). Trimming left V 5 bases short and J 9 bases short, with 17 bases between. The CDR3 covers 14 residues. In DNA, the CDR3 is TGCAGTGCTCCGGATAAGCGTTTCGGTTCACCCCTCCACTTT. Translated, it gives CSAPDKRFGSPLHF.

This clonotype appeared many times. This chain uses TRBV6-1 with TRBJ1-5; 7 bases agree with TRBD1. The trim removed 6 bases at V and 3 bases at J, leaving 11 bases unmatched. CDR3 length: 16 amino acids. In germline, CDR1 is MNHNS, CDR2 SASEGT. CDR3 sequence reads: CASRSKGQLSNQPQHF. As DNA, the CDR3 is TGTGCCAGCAGATCAAAGGGACAGTTATCCAATCAGCCCCAGCATTTT.

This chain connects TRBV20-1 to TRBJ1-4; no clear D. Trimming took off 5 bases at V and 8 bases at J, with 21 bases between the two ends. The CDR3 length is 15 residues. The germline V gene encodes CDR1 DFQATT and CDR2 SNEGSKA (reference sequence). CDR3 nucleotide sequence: TGCAGTGCTTCCGGGCCCGGGATAGAAGGGGAAAAACTGTTTTTT. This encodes CSASGPGIEGEKLFF.

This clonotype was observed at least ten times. The CDR3 loop reads CASSYRPGTGGDEQYF. The CDR3 DNA is TGTGCCAGCAGTTACCGCCCCGGGACAGGGGGCGACGAGCAGTACTTC. The J gene is TRBJ2-7, the V gene TRBV6-5; the match to TRBD1 covers 12 bases. From germline, CDR1 is MNHEY and CDR2 SVGAGI. This CDR3 is built from 16 residues. Trimming at V came to 2 bases and at J to 5 bases, leaving 7 bases not matched to a gene.

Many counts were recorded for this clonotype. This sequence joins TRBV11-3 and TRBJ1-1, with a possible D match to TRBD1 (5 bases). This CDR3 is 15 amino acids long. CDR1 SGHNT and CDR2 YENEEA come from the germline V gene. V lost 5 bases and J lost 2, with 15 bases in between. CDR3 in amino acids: CASSPRDGLNTEAFF. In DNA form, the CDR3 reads TGTGCCAGCAGCCCCCGGGACGGACTAAACACTGAAGCTTTCTTT. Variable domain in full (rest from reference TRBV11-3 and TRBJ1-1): EAGVVQSPRYKIIEKKQPVAFWCNPISGHNTLYWYLQNLGQGPELLIRYENEEAVDDSQLPKDRFSAERLKGVDSTLKIQPAELGDSAVYLCASSPRDGLNTEAFFGQGTRLTVV.

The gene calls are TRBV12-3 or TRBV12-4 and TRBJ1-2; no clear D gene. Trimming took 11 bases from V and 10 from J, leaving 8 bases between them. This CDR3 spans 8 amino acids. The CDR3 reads CARWVYTF. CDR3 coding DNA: TGTGCCCGCTGGGTCTACACCTTC.

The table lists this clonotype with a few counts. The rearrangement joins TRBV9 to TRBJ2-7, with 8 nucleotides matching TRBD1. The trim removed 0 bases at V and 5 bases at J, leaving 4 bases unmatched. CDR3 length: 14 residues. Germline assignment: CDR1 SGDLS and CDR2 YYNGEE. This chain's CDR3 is CASSVGYRGNEQYF. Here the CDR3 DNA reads TGTGCCAGCAGCGTAGGCTACAGGGGGAACGAGCAGTACTTC. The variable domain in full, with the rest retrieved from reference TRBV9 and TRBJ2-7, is DSGVTQTPKHLITATGQRVTLRCSPRSGDLSVYWYQQSLDQGLQFLIQYYNGEERAKGNILERFSAQQFPDLHSELNLSSLELGDSALYFCASSVGYRGNEQYFGPGTRLTVT.

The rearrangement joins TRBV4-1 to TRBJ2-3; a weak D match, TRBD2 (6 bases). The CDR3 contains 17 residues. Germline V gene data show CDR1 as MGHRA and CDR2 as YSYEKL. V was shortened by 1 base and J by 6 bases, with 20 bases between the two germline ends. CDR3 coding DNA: TGCGCCAGCAGCCAAGTGTCGGGAGCCCTAACCCCCGATACGCAGTATTTT. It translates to CASSQVSGALTPDTQYF.

The DNA for the CDR3 is TGTGCCAGCAGTGATGGGGGCGGGGAGCCCCAGCATTTT. It codes for CASSDGGGEPQHF. V gene TRBV25-1 combines with J gene TRBJ1-5; D perhaps matches TRBD1 (6 bases). The CDR3 sequence is 13 residues long. The germline V gene encodes CDR1 MGHDK and CDR2 SYGVNS. V was trimmed by 3 bases and J by 8 bases, leaving 11 bases between them.

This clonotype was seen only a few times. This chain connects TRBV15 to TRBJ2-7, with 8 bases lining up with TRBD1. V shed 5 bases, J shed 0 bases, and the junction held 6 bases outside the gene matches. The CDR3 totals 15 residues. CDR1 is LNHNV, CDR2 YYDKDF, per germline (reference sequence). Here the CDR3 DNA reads TGTGCCACCAGCGGATGGGACAGGCTCTCCTACGAGCAGTACTTC. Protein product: CATSGWDRLSYEQYF.

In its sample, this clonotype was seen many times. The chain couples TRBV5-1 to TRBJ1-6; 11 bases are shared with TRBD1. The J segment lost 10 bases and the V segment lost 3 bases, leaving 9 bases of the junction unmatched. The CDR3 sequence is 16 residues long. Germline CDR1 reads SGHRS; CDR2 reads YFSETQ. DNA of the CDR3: TGCGCCAGCAGCTCGGGACAGGGGGGATTGGGATCACCCCTCCACTTT. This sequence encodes CASSSGQGGLGSPLHF.